A single sample is the source of the 32 T cell receptor beta chains below, sequenced in a study of blood T cell repertoires in COVID-19. Sequenced by immunoSEQ multiplex PCR; TCRdb stores in-frame clones only, minus some. Of a few hundred thousand clones in the sample, approximately 89% were seen once. The source material was peripheral blood. All receptors come from a woman in her forties or fifties with COVID-19, enrolled during active disease.

This chain connects TRBV6-6 to TRBJ2-5; TRBD2 matches at 7 bases. CDR3 length: 15 amino acids. Germline values: CDR1 MNHNY, CDR2 SVGAGI (reference sequence). After removal of 4 bases from V and 3 bases from J, the junction contained 8 bases not matched to a gene. The CDR3, as DNA: TGTGCCAGCAGTTGGGGAGGGACCCCAAAAGAGACCCAGTACTTC. Translated: CASSWGGTPKETQYF.

The CDR3 protein is CASGLTLVGRRQPQHF. Written as DNA, the CDR3 is TGTGCTAGTGGTTTGACCCTCGTGGGGAGAAGGCAGCCCCAGCATTTT. The rearrangement links TRBV12-5 to TRBJ1-5; D not resolved. CDR1 LGHNT and CDR2 FRNRAP come from the germline V gene. This CDR3 spans 16 amino acids. Trimming stripped 2 bases from V and 7 bases from J, with 18 bases between.

The rearrangement links TRBV2 to TRBJ1-2, with 7 bases lining up with TRBD1. The CDR3 has 13 residues. Germline V gives CDR1 SNHLY, CDR2 FYNNEI. The junction had 7 bases not matched to a gene; V was cut back by 5 bases and J by 7 bases. The CDR3 here is CASSNRGEGGYTF. The CDR3, as DNA: TGTGCCAGCAGTAACAGGGGAGAGGGTGGCTACACCTTC.

The rearrangement joins TRBV9 to TRBJ2-7; D may be TRBD2 (6 bases). This CDR3 comprises 15 residues. Per the germline V gene, CDR1 is SGDLS and CDR2 is YYNGEE. Trimming removed 0 bases from V and 0 bases from J, with 10 bases in between. The CDR3 coding sequence is TGTGCCAGCAGCGTAGAGAGGCGGGACTCCTACGAGCAGTACTTC. Its protein is CASSVERRDSYEQYF.

The V and J genes are TRBV7-8 and TRBJ1-6; D remains unclear. This CDR3 is built from 14 residues. V was cut by 4 bases and J by 4 bases, with 8 bases left in between. CDR1 is SGHVS, CDR2 FQNEAQ, per germline. CDR3 bases: TGTGCCAGCAGCTGGCGAGGGTATAATTCACCCCTCCACTTT. Its protein product is CASSWRGYNSPLHF.

V and J are TRBV21-1 and TRBJ2-1; TRBD1 is the table's D call, not checked against the DNA. TRBV21-1 is termed a pseudogene. This CDR3 region has 12 residues. The CDR3 sequence is CASSSVGDEQFF. DNA for the CDR3: TGTGCCAGCAGCAGCGTGGGCGATGAGCAGTTCTTC.

CDR3 in DNA: TGTGCCAGCAGTGAATACAGGGAAAGCTCCTACAATGAGCAGTTCTTC. Amino acid sequence: CASSEYRESSYNEQFF. The chain uses TRBV25-1 and TRBJ2-1, with TRBD1 as a possible D gene (5 bases). The CDR3 contains 16 residues. In germline, CDR1 is MGHDK, CDR2 SYGVNS. Trimming removed 0 bases at V and 0 bases at J, with 9 bases between.

This clone was recorded only once. CDR3 amino acids: CATSGASNQPQHF. CDR3 DNA: TGTGCCACCAGTGGGGCAAGTAATCAGCCCCAGCATTTT. V and J are TRBV24-1 and TRBJ1-5; D is undetermined. The ends were cut back, 5 bases at V and 4 bases at J, with 8 bases in the middle. This CDR3 has 13 residues. Germline CDR1 reads KGHDR; CDR2 reads SFDVKD.

The chain carries TRBV6-1 and TRBJ2-7; perhaps TRBD2 as D (5 bases). Germline CDR1 MNHNS, CDR2 SASEGT. V shed 2 bases and J shed 4 bases, with 9 bases lying between them. There are 13 residues in the CDR3. The CDR3 spells CASSETRGYEQYF. The CDR3 DNA sequence: TGTGCCAGCAGTGAAACTCGGGGTTACGAGCAGTACTTC.

The chain employs TRBV18 and TRBJ1-1; the match to TRBD1 covers 7 bases. Per the germline V gene, CDR1 is KGHSH and CDR2 is LQKENI. V shed 1 base, J shed 5 bases, and the junction held 10 bases outside the gene matches. The CDR3 totals 16 residues. The CDR3 DNA sequence: TGTGCCAGCTCACCACTTAAGGGGGCGCGGAGGACTGAAGCTTTCTTT. Translated, it gives CASSPLKGARRTEAFF.

The rearrangement joins TRBV25-1 to TRBJ1-2, with 10 bases that match TRBD1. This CDR3 region has 15 residues. V shed 3 bases and J 5 bases; nucleotides not matched to a gene: 6. The germline CDR1 and CDR2 sequences are MGHDK and SYGVNS. This CDR3 is CASSDYTGQGYGYTF. The CDR3 DNA reads as TGTGCCAGCAGTGATTATACGGGACAGGGGTATGGCTACACCTTC.

The chain is built from TRBV7-8 and TRBJ1-1, with D unclear. This CDR3 contains 14 residues. V was clipped by 6 bases and J by 6 bases, with 17 bases between them. Germline V lookup: CDR1 SGHVS, CDR2 FQNEAQ. CDR3 nucleotides: TGTGCCAGCAGAACAGCAGGTAGTGCCGCTGAAGCTTTCTTT. Amino acids: CASRTAGSAAEAFF.

The chain couples TRBV5-1 to TRBJ2-3; 7 bases agree with TRBD2. This CDR3 is 17 amino acids long. Trimming at V came to 4 bases and at J to 0 bases, leaving 11 bases not matched to a gene. Germline V gene data show CDR1 as SGHRS and CDR2 as YFSETQ. The CDR3 DNA follows: TGCGCCAGCAGCGATAACCCTAGCGGCGCTAGCACAGATACGCAGTATTTT. Translating it yields CASSDNPSGASTDTQYF.

V is TRBV6-5 and J is TRBJ1-5, with 9 positions matching TRBD1. Germline CDR1 and CDR2: MNHEY and SVGAGI. The CDR3 is 14 residues long. Trimming took 5 bases from V and 5 from J; bases not matched to a gene: 4. In DNA, the CDR3 is TGTGCCAGCAGTCCCACAGGGGGCTATCAGCCCCAGCATTTT. This sequence encodes CASSPTGGYQPQHF.

The gene calls are TRBV9 and TRBJ1-1, with a tentative D call TRBD1 (5 bases). The ends were cut back, 5 bases at V and 6 bases at J, with 20 bases in the middle. The germline gives CDR1 SGDLS, CDR2 YYNGEE. The CDR3 totals 15 residues. The CDR3 is CASSTLDRLKPEAFF. As DNA, the CDR3 is TGTGCCAGCAGTACCTTAGACAGACTTAAGCCTGAAGCTTTCTTT.

The chain couples TRBV19 to TRBJ1-1, with no clear D. Trimming cost V 1 base and J 1 base, with 4 bases left between them. This CDR3 is built from 13 residues. Germline V gives CDR1 LNHDA, CDR2 SQIVND (reference sequence). The CDR3 DNA reads TGTGCCAGTAGTATAGGGAGGAACACTGAAGCTTTCTTT. Its translation: CASSIGRNTEAFF.

This chain links TRBV11-3 with TRBJ1-1; tentative D call: TRBD1 (5 bases). Per the germline V gene, CDR1 is SGHNT and CDR2 is YENEEA. V was pared by 4 bases and J by 3 bases, with 9 bases between. The CDR3 consists of 13 residues. CDR3: CASSSDRYTEAFF. CDR3 nucleotides: TGTGCCAGCAGCTCTGACAGATACACTGAAGCTTTCTTT.

The chain combines TRBV2 with TRBJ2-7; D perhaps matches TRBD2 (6 bases). This CDR3 has 14 amino acids. V gave up 7 bases and J gave up 3 bases, with 16 bases separating them. CDR1 SNHLY and CDR2 FYNNEI come from the germline V gene. The CDR3 is CASTGRGKDYEQYF. The CDR3, as DNA: TGTGCCAGCACCGGGAGAGGGAAAGACTACGAGCAGTACTTC.

This clone appeared once. V and J are TRBV2 and TRBJ2-7; D is perhaps TRBD2 (6 bases). The CDR3 has 14 amino acids. Germline assignment: CDR1 SNHLY and CDR2 FYNNEI. Trimming took 5 bases from V and 0 from J, leaving 11 bases between them. The CDR3 nucleotides read TGTGCCAGCAGTTCAAACGGGGGCTCCTACGAGCAGTACTTC. Translating it yields CASSSNGGSYEQYF.

The rearrangement uses TRBV18 and TRBJ1-4; D gene uncertain. The CDR3 is 15 amino acids. The germline V gene encodes CDR1 KGHSH and CDR2 LQKENI. The V and J ends lost 0 bases and 8 bases respectively, with 13 bases between them. The CDR3 here is CASSPPGRVAEKLFF. For the CDR3, the DNA is TGTGCCAGCTCACCACCGGGGAGGGTAGCCGAAAAACTGTTTTTT. Based on the CDR3 plus reference TRBV18 and TRBJ1-4, the full variable domain is NAGVMQNPRHLVRRRGQEARLRCSPMKGHSHVYWYRQLPEEGLKFMVYLQKENIIDESGMPKERFSAEFPKEGPSILRIQQVVRGDSAAYFCASSPPGRVAEKLFFGSGTQLSVL.

The rearrangement links TRBV27 to TRBJ1-3; no reliable D call. The germline V gene encodes CDR1 MNHEY and CDR2 SMNVEV (reference sequence). Trimming shortened V by 5 bases and J by 2 bases, and 10 bases separated the two germline ends. The CDR3 spans 14 residues. Here the CDR3 DNA reads TGTGCCAGCAGTGGGAGGGAGGCTGGAAACACCATATATTTT. It is translated as CASSGREAGNTIYF.

The gene calls are TRBV5-6 and TRBJ2-3; D remains unclear. Trimming shortened V by 0 bases and J by 2 bases, and 7 bases separated the two germline ends. CDR3 length: 14 residues. In germline, CDR1 is SGHDT, CDR2 YYEEEE. CDR3 bases: TGTGCCAGCAGCTTGGTGTGGGCCACAGATACGCAGTATTTT. Its protein is CASSLVWATDTQYF.

V gene TRBV27 combines with J gene TRBJ2-2, with 9 nucleotides matching TRBD2. V shed 3 bases, J shed 5 bases, and the junction held 4 bases outside the gene matches. This CDR3 has 15 residues. Per the germline V gene, CDR1 is MNHEY and CDR2 is SMNVEV (reference sequence). CDR3 DNA sequence: TGTGCCAGCAGTTTTTTGACTAGCGGTACCGGGGAGCTGTTTTTT. Translating gives CASSFLTSGTGELFF.

The rearrangement uses TRBV5-1 and TRBJ2-1; 7 bases fit TRBD2. The CDR3 consists of 14 residues. The germline gives CDR1 SGHRS, CDR2 YFSETQ. The V gene end was trimmed by 0 bases and the J gene end by 5 bases; junction bases not matched to a gene: 2. CDR3 amino acids: CASSLVLANNEQFF. The CDR3 coding sequence is TGCGCCAGCAGCTTGGTACTAGCGAACAATGAGCAGTTCTTC.

The genes are TRBV10-3 and TRBJ2-1; 10 nucleotides align to TRBD2. J lost 4 bases, V lost 0 bases, and 6 bases had no gene match. Germline values: CDR1 ENHRY, CDR2 SYGVKD. The CDR3 contains 17 residues. The CDR3 region is CAISESPLAGAYNEQFF. In nucleotides, the CDR3 is TGTGCCATCAGTGAGTCTCCCCTAGCGGGGGCGTACAATGAGCAGTTCTTC.

CDR3 DNA sequence: TGTGCCAGCAGTTACACTTTCGATCAGCCCCAGCATTTT. Translating gives CASSYTFDQPQHF. This chain uses TRBV6-5 with TRBJ1-5; D unclear. The CDR3 sequence is 13 residues long. Germline-derived CDR1 and CDR2 are MNHEY and SVGAGI. The V and J ends lost 2 bases and 5 bases respectively, with 7 bases between them.

This clone was picked up a small number of times. This chain links TRBV25-1 with TRBJ2-2; TRBD1 matches at 9 bases. CDR3 length: 15 amino acids. Trimming removed 6 bases from V and 5 bases from J; junction bases left unmatched: 7. CDR1 MGHDK and CDR2 SYGVNS come from the germline V gene. DNA of the CDR3: TGTGCCAGCAGACCACAGGGGGCCGAAACCGGGGAGCTGTTTTTT. This translates into CASRPQGAETGELFF.

V gene TRBV29-1 combines with J gene TRBJ2-3; no firm D call. This CDR3 has 15 residues. CDR1 and CDR2 from the germline V gene are SQVTM and ANQGSEA. V gave up 7 bases and J gave up 1 base, with 18 bases separating them. This CDR3 is CSAAIVPMGTDTQYF. CDR3 DNA: TGCAGCGCCGCTATAGTGCCCATGGGCACAGATACGCAGTATTTT.

DNA for the CDR3: TGTGCCAGCAGCTTAGCGCTGGACAGCTATGTATATGGCTACACCTTC. Its translation is CASSLALDSYVYGYTF. The chain links TRBV7-8 to TRBJ1-2; tentatively, D is TRBD1 (6 bases). Germline lookup yields CDR1 SGHVS and CDR2 FQNEAQ. V shed 0 bases and J shed 5 bases, with 16 bases lying between them. The CDR3 totals 16 residues.

V gene TRBV9 combines with J gene TRBJ2-2; TRBD2 matches at 10 bases. The CDR3 contains 15 residues. CDR1 SGDLS and CDR2 YYNGEE come from the germline V gene. Losses at the gene ends were 6 bases for V and 3 bases for J; bases not matched to a gene: 5. The CDR3 here is CASKPSGGYTGELFF. The CDR3 DNA is TGTGCCAGCAAGCCTAGCGGGGGTTACACCGGGGAGCTGTTTTTT.

This clone was detected only a few times. The genes are TRBV4-1 and TRBJ1-5; D unclear. Trimming cost V 0 bases and J 1 base, with 13 bases left between them. The germline V gene has CDR1 MGHRA and CDR2 YSYEKL. The CDR3 covers 17 residues. The chain's CDR3 is CASSQDWSINSNQPQHF. Written as DNA, the CDR3 is TGCGCCAGCAGCCAAGACTGGTCTATTAACAGCAATCAGCCCCAGCATTTT.

This clone was observed a single time. The rearrangement uses TRBV6-5 and TRBJ1-4; D is unresolved. The V and J ends lost 10 bases and 9 bases respectively, with 15 bases between them. Germline V gives CDR1 MNHEY, CDR2 SVGAGI. This CDR3 comprises 12 residues. CDR3 DNA sequence: TGTGCCACTCGGTGGCCAGGCCAAAAACTGTTTTTT. Protein: CATRWPGQKLFF.